The 5 T cell receptor beta chains given below trace back to one sample, sequenced in a study of T cell responses to AZD1222 COVID-19 vaccine. Profiled with immunoSEQ multiplex PCR; TCRdb holds only in-frame clones, not every one. The table has tens of thousands of clones, 70% to 90% seen once. Sequences were derived from peripheral blood, sampled 28 days after the second AZD1222 dose. The receptors derive from an adult who received the AZD1222 COVID-19 vaccine.

The chain has TRBV7-6 and TRBJ1-2; 7 positions match TRBD1. After removal of 5 bases from V and 4 bases from J, the junction contained 10 bases not matched to a gene. CDR3 length: 15 amino acids. Germline V gene data show CDR1 as SGHVS and CDR2 as FNYEAQ. The CDR3 protein is CASSPSPDRPYGYTF. The CDR3 DNA reads as TGTGCCAGCAGCCCTTCACCGGACAGGCCCTATGGCTACACCTTC.

The rearrangement links TRBV19 to TRBJ1-3; 11 bases agree with TRBD1. The CDR3 length is 16 residues. Losses at the gene ends were 11 bases for V and 2 bases for J; bases not matched to a gene: 11. Per the germline V gene, CDR1 is LNHDA and CDR2 is SQIVND (reference sequence). CDR3 DNA sequence: TGTGCCGCGATCAGGACAGGGGGCTTAGCTGGAAACACCATATATTTT. Its protein product is CAAIRTGGLAGNTIYF.

CDR3 amino acids: CASSPTAGVETQYF. The CDR3 nucleotides are TGTGCCAGCTCACCGACAGCGGGGGTGGAGACCCAGTACTTC. The chain carries TRBV18 and TRBJ2-5; TRBD2 matches 8 bases. The germline V gene has CDR1 KGHSH and CDR2 LQKENI. This CDR3 comprises 14 residues. The V gene end was trimmed by 3 bases and the J gene end by 5 bases; junction bases not matched to a gene: 5.

The CDR3 coding sequence is TGTGCCAGCCAAGGACTAGCTAGGGTTGAGCAGTTCTTC. Its translation: CASQGLARVEQFF. The chain recombines TRBV2 with TRBJ2-1; 8 nucleotides agree with TRBD2. CDR3 length: 13 residues. V lost 8 bases and J lost 9; bases outside the gene matches: 9. CDR1 SNHLY and CDR2 FYNNEI come from the germline V gene.

This clone came up a few times. The V call is TRBV21-1, the J call TRBJ2-7; TRBD1, as called in the table, went unchecked against the DNA. TRBV21-1 is a known pseudogene. This CDR3 has 12 amino acids. The CDR3 spells CASMDRTYEQYF. CDR3 nucleotides: TGTGCCAGCATGGACAGGACCTACGAGCAGTACTTC.